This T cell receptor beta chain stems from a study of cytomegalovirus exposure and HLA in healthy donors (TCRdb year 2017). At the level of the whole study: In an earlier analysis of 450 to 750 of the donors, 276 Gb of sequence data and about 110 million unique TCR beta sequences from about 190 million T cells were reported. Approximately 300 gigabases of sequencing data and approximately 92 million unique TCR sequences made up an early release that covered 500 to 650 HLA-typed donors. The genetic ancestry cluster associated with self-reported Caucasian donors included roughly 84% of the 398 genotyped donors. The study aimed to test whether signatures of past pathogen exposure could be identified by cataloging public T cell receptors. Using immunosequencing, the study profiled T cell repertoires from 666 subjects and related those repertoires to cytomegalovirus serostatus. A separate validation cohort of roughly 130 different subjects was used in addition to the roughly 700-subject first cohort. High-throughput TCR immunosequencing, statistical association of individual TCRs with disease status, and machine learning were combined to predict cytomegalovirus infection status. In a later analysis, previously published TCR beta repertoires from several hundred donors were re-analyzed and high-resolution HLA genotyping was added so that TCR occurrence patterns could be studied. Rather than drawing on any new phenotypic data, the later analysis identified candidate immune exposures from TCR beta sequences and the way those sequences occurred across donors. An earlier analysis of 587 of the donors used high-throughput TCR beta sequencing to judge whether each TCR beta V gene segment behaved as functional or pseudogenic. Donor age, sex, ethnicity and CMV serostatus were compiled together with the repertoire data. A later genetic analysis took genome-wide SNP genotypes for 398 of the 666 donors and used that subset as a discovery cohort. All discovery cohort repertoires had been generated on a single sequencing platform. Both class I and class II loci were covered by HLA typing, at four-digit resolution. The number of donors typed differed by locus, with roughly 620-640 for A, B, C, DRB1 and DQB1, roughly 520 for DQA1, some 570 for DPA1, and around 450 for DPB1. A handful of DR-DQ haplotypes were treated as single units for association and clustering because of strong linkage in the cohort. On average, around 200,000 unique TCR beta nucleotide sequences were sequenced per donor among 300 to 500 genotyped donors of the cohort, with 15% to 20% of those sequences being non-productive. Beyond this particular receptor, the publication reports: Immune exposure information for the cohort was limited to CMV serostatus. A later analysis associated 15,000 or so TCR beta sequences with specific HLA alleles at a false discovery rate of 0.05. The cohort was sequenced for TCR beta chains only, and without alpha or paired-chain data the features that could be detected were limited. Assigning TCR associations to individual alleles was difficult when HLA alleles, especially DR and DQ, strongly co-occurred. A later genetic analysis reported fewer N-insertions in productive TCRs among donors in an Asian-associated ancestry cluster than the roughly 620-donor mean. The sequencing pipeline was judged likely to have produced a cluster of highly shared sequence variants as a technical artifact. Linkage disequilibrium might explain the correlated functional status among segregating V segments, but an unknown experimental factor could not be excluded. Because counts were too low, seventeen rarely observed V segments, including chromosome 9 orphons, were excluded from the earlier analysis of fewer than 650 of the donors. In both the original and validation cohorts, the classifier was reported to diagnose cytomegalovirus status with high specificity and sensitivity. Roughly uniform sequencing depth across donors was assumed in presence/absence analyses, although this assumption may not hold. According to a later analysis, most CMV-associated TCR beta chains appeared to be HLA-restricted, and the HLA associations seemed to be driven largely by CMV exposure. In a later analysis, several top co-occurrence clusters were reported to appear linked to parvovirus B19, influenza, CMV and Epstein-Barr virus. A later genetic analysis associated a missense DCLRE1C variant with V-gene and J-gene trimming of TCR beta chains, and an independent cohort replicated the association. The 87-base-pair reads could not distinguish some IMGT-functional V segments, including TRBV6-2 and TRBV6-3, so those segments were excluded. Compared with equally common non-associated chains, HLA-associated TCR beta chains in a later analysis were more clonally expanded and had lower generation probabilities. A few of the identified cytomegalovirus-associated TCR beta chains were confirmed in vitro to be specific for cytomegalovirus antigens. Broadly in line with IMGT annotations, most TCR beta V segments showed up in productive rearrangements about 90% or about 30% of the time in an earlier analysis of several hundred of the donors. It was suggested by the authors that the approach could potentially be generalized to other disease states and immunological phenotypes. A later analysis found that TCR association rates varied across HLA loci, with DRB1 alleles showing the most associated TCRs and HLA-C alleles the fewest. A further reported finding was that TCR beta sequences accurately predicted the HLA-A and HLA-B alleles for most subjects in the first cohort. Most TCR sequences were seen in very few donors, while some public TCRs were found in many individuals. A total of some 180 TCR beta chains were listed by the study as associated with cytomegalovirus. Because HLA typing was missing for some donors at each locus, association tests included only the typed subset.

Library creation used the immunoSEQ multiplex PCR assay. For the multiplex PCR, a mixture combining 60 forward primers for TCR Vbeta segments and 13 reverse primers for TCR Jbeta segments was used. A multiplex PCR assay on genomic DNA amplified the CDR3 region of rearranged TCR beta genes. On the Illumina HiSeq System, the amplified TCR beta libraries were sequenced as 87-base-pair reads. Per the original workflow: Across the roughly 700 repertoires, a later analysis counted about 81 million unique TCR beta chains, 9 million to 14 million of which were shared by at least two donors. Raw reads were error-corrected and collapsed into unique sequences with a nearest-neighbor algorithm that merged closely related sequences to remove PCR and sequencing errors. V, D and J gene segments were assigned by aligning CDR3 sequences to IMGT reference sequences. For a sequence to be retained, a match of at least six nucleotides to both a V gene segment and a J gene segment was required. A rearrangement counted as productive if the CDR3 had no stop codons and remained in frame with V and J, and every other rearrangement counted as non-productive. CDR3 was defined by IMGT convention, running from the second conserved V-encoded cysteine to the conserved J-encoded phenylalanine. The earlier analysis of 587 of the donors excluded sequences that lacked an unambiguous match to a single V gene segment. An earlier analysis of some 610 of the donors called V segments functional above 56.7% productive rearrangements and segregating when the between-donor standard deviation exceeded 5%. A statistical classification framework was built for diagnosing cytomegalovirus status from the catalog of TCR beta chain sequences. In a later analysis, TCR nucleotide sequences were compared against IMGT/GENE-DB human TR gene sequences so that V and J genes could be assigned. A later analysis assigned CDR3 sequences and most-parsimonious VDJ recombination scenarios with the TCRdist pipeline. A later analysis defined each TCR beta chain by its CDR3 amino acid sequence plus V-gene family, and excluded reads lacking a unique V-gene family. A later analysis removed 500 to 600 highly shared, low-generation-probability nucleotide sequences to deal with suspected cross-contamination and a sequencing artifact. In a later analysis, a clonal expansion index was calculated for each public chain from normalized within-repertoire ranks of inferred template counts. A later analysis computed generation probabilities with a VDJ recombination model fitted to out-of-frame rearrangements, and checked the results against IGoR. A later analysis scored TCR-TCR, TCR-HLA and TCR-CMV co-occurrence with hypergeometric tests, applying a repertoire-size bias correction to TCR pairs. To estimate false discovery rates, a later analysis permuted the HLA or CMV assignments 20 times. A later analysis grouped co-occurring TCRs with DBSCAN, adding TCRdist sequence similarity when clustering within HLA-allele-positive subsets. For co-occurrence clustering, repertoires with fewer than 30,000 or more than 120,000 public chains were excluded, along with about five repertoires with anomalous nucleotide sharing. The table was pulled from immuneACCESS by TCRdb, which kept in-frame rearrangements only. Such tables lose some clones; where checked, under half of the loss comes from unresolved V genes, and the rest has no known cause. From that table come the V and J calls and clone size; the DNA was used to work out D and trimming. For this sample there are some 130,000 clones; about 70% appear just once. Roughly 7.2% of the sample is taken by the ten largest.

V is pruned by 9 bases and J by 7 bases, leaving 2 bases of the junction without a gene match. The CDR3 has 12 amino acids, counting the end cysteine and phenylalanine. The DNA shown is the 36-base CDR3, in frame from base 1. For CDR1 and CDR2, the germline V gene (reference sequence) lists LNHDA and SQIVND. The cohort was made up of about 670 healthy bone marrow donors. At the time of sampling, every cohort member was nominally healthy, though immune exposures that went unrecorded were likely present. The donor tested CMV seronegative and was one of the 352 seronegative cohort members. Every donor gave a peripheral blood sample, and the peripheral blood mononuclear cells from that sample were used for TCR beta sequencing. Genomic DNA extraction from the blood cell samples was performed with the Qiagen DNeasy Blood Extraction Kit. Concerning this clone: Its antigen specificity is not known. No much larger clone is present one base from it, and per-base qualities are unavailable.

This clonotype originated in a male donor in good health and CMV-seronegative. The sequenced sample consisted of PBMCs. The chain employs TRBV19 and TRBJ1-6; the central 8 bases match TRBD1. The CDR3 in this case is CASGTGNSPLHF. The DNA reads TGTGCCAGCGGGACAGGCAATTCACCCCTCCACTTT.